This TCR beta chain was captured in a study of PD-1 blockade in classical Hodgkin lymphoma (dated by TCRdb to the early 2020s). Regarding the research as a whole: Nivolumab dosing was 3 mg/kg intravenously every 2 weeks, continuing until either disease progression or unacceptable toxicity. A peripheral blood immune signature of response to PD-1 blockade in classical Hodgkin lymphoma was defined using TCR beta sequencing and CyTOF.

The count of this clone is one. This receptor's antigen is unknown. No per-base quality is available; no much larger clone lies one base away. The Qiagen DNeasy kit was used to extract genomic DNA from unsorted PBMCs and from the negatively selected CD4+ and CD8+ fractions. TCR beta CDR3 regions were amplified by immunoSEQ multiplex PCR using primers annealing to V and J segments. A synthetic immune receptor repertoire was used to minimize amplification bias, and any remaining bias was removed computationally after sequencing. The paper's processing steps were these. Custom Python scripts were used to quantify repertoire diversity as the Shannon entropy index. Unsorted, CD4+ and CD8+ repertoires were examined separately, except in combined analyses, for which CD4+ and CD8+ sequences were merged in silico. A clone counted as expanded when the clone's frequency after treatment rose at least 2-fold relative to C1D1, and clones undetected at baseline were given a pseudocount of 0.5. Clones with 0 or 1 copy at C1D1 were defined as singleton clones, while clones with 2 or more copies were defined as non-singleton clones. Clones expanded in unsorted samples were assigned a CD4+, CD8+ or unknown annotation through matching of protein sequences in sorted samples from the same patient. Wilcoxon tests on paired samples were used to test diversity changes from C1D1 to C4D1. Here the immuneACCESS table is served through TCRdb, limited to in-frame sequences with V and J called. Missing clones are a known gap in these copies; in checked studies unresolved V genes cover under half, and the rest lacks a known reason. V and J calls and clone size are copied from that table; D and trimming were computed from the DNA. In all, the sample holds 90,000 to 140,000 clones, and approximately 89% of those were seen once. The ten largest make up 15% to 20% of the sample.

Study-level results and caveats: Lower diversity was observed in patients in whom nivolumab was started less than 1 year after ASCT, and these patients were excluded from later analyses so that confounding by immune reconstitution would be avoided. By C4D1, a significant rise was seen in CD4+ TCR diversity but not in CD8+ TCR diversity (p=0.0027 vs p=0.16), and the rise was most apparent among complete responders (p=0.02). The study was restricted to a single clinical trial cohort, and the causes of repertoire differences, possibly disease activity or prior therapy, were left undefined. Baseline TCR diversity was reported to be lower in newly diagnosed patients than in healthy donors, and even lower in relapsed/refractory patients. Baseline diversity similar to that of newly diagnosed patients was observed in trial patients achieving complete response, whereas significantly lower diversity was observed in partial responders and progressors.

In the paper's terms, the time point label means: cycle 4 day 1 (C4D1), after 6 weeks of nivolumab. Every trial patient had relapsed after autologous stem cell transplantation, and cohorts A, B and C differed in prior brentuximab vedotin exposure. The trial cohort included fewer than 60 patients with relapsed/refractory classical Hodgkin lymphoma, and each patient had a best overall response of complete response, partial response or progressive disease. Trial patients were treated with single-agent nivolumab in the multi-cohort phase II CheckMate 205 trial. Best overall response was determined by an independent review committee according to the 2007 International Working Group response criteria. Trial PBMCs were collected just before the start of nivolumab (C1D1) and during therapy at cycle 2 day 1 and cycle 4 day 1. Peripheral blood was collected in 8 mL Vacutainer Cell Preparation Tubes, from which PBMCs were isolated by centrifugation and then cryopreserved.

The germline V end is reduced by 1 base and the J end by 3 bases; junction bases left unmatched: 13. The germline V gene supplies CDR1 MGHRA and CDR2 YSYEKL. Inclusive of the bounding cysteine and phenylalanine, the CDR3 is 18 residues long. Only the CDR3 region is kept as DNA, spanning 54 bases read in frame from base 1. The sequences come from peripheral blood mononuclear cells (PBMCs), collected before the fourth cycle of nivolumab. This TCR was recovered from a human donor with classical Hodgkin lymphoma. In this chain, TRBV4-1 is recombined with TRBJ2-7; 9 junctional bases match TRBD2. The DNA is as follows: TGCGCCAGCAGCCAAGCCCGAATTAGCGGGAGTATGTTCTACGAGCAGTACTTC. It encodes CASSQARISGSMFYEQYF.